Below, 18 T cell receptor beta chains from the same sample are listed, as sequenced in a study of regulatory T cells in long-lasting Graves disease. Stated time point: newly diagnosed GD, antithyroid drugs for less than 3 months. The authors made the TCR library using RNA they extracted from PBMCs. To make TCR beta libraries, researchers used iRepertoire HTBI primers and Arm-PCR of CDR3 regions. TCRdb recomputed calls from the multiplex PCR reads with MiXCR, one row per CDR3 protein. This sample carries 680,000 or so distinct CDR3 sequences, roughly 15% of them seen once, and the ten largest clones take approximately 18%. In addition, the sample was reused for a study of T cells in Graves' hyperthyroidism and ophthalmopathy.

Here the sequenced sample was peripheral blood mononuclear cells (PBMCs), taken at new diagnosis, from a patient treated with antithyroid drugs. The receptors derive from a woman in her thirties with Graves disease.

This clonotype was observed a few times. The chain recombines TRBV30 with TRBJ2-1; either TRBD1 or TRBD2 may fit D (5 bases each). The CDR3 contains 12 residues. Looked up from germline, CDR1 is GTSNPN and CDR2 is SVGIG (reference sequence). V was pared by 5 bases and J by 5 bases, with 10 bases between. In DNA, the CDR3 is TGTGCCTGGGGGACGTTGGACAATGAGCAGTTCTTC. Protein sequence: CAWGTLDNEQFF.

This clonotype came up many times. The CDR3 loop reads CASSLEGWETQYF. CDR3 nucleotide sequence: TGTGCCAGCAGCTTAGAGGGTTGGGAGACCCAGTACTTC. The chain carries TRBV7-2 and TRBJ2-5, with D uncertain. V dropped 1 base and J dropped 5 bases, with 8 bases sitting between them. The CDR3 is 13 residues long. Germline V lookup: CDR1 SGHTA, CDR2 FQGNSA.

DNA for the CDR3: TGTGCCAGTAGTATTATCGGCGACACAGATACGCAGTATTTT. Its protein is CASSIIGDTDTQYF. This sequence joins TRBV19 and TRBJ2-3, with D hard to call. The CDR3 extends over 14 amino acids. Trimming took 3 bases from V and 2 from J, leaving 9 bases between them. Germline V CDR1 and CDR2: LNHDA, SQIVND (reference sequence).

This clonotype was detected many times. The V and J genes are TRBV2 and TRBJ1-1; TRBD1 is a possible D gene (6 bases). CDR1 SNHLY and CDR2 FYNNEI come from the germline V gene. V was trimmed by 7 bases and J by 7 bases, leaving 13 bases between them. This CDR3 comprises 12 residues. The CDR3 is CASKEGGNEAFF. In nucleotides, the CDR3 is TGTGCCAGCAAGGAGGGGGGTAATGAAGCTTTCTTT.

There are a few counts of this clonotype. The gene calls are TRBV24-1 and TRBJ2-1, with D maybe TRBD2 (6 bases). Between the trimmed V and J ends, which lost 0 bases and 2 bases, there was a span of 7 bases. The germline gives CDR1 KGHDR, CDR2 SFDVKD. The CDR3 is 15 amino acids. Here the CDR3 DNA reads TGTGCCACCAGTGATTTGGGAGGGGCCTACAATGAGCAGTTCTTC. Protein sequence: CATSDLGGAYNEQFF.

The chain carries TRBV4-2 and TRBJ2-5; no definite D call. The CDR3 has 12 amino acids. Trimming stripped 0 bases from V and 4 bases from J, with 3 bases between. Germline V CDR1 and CDR2: LGHNA, YNFKEQ. The CDR3 here is CASSQDIETQYF. Here the CDR3 DNA reads TGTGCCAGCAGCCAAGATATAGAGACCCAGTACTTC.

The chain has TRBV20-1 and TRBJ1-2; no reliable D call. Trimming took off 5 bases at V and 3 bases at J, with 16 bases between the two ends. CDR1 is DFQATT, CDR2 SNEGSKA, per germline (reference sequence). The CDR3 extends over 14 amino acids. The CDR3 DNA reads as TGCAGTGCTGGATTGATAAGCGGGGACTATGGCTACACCTTC. As protein: CSAGLISGDYGYTF.

This clonotype was detected only a few times. V is TRBV29-1 and J is TRBJ2-2; D may be TRBD2 (5 bases). Trimming left V 6 bases short and J 6 bases short, with 11 bases between. The CDR3 is made up of 12 amino acids. Germline V CDR1 and CDR2: SQVTM, ANQGSEA. The CDR3 reads CSVSEVAGELFF. CDR3 DNA sequence: TGCAGCGTCTCGGAGGTGGCCGGGGAGCTGTTTTTT.

This clonotype was seen more than once but under ten times. The chain links TRBV20-1 to TRBJ2-7, with D perhaps matching TRBD2 (5 bases). V was pared by 1 base and J by 6 bases, with 16 bases between. This CDR3 has 14 amino acids. The germline V gene encodes CDR1 DFQATT and CDR2 SNEGSKA (reference sequence). CDR3 sequence: CSARGLLAQTEQYF. The CDR3 bases are TGCAGTGCTAGAGGGCTCCTAGCACAGACCGAGCAGTACTTC.

This clonotype was seen a few times. This CDR3 reads CASSEQGQSSPLHF. DNA of the CDR3: TGTGCCAGTAGTGAACAGGGTCAGAGTTCACCCCTCCACTTT. V and J are TRBV19 and TRBJ1-6; D may be TRBD1 (6 bases). V lost 5 bases and J 9 bases, leaving 14 bases between the germline ends. The CDR3 runs to 14 residues. The germline V gene encodes CDR1 LNHDA and CDR2 SQIVND (reference sequence).

Ten or more counts support this clonotype. The genes are TRBV24-1 and TRBJ1-1, with 7 bases matching TRBD1. Germline CDR1 KGHDR, CDR2 SFDVKD. CDR3 length equals 14 residues. The junction had 10 bases not matched to a gene; V was cut back by 7 bases and J by 6 bases. The CDR3 sequence is CATRETGQTSEAFF. CDR3 nucleotide sequence: TGTGCCACCAGAGAAACGGGACAGACCTCTGAAGCTTTCTTT.

The chain has TRBV18 and TRBJ1-1; D is possibly TRBD1 (6 bases). The CDR3 contains 12 residues. Germline CDR1 reads KGHSH; CDR2 reads LQKENI. V dropped 1 base and J dropped 8 bases, with 8 bases sitting between them. In DNA, the CDR3 is TGTGCCAGCTCACCACAACAGGGCGAAGCTTTCTTT. This gives the protein CASSPQQGEAFF.

This clonotype was seen many times. The gene calls are TRBV28 and TRBJ1-1; D is undetermined. Trimming cost V 2 bases and J 0 bases, with 22 bases left between them. Germline CDR1 and CDR2: MDHEN and SYDVKM. The CDR3 is made up of 19 amino acids. This CDR3 reads CASSLSWFDPASLNTEAFF. The CDR3 nucleotides read TGTGCCAGCAGTTTAAGTTGGTTCGACCCAGCGAGTTTGAACACTGAAGCTTTCTTT.

This clonotype was seen more than once but under ten times. This chain links TRBV29-1 with TRBJ2-1; D may be TRBD1 or TRBD2 (6 bases each). CDR3 length equals 16 residues. V was shortened by 5 bases and J by 1 base, with 18 bases between the two germline ends. CDR1 and CDR2 (germline): SQVTM, ANQGSEA. The chain's CDR3 is CSVSGYGGSSYNEQFF. CDR3 DNA sequence: TGCAGCGTTTCAGGTTACGGGGGCAGTTCCTACAATGAGCAGTTCTTC.

This clonotype was observed many times. The J gene is TRBJ2-2, the V gene TRBV9; D unresolved. V was pared by 3 bases and J by 5 bases, with 14 bases between. Germline assignment: CDR1 SGDLS and CDR2 YYNGEE. The CDR3 totals 15 residues. This chain's CDR3 is CASSALRRQTGELFF. CDR3 nucleotides: TGTGCCAGCAGCGCCCTGCGGCGGCAAACCGGGGAGCTGTTTTTT.

This clonotype was counted at least ten times. The chain has TRBV20-1 and TRBJ1-6; D uncertain. V was trimmed by 0 bases and J by 9 bases, leaving 12 bases between them. The CDR3 sequence is 14 residues long. Germline V CDR1 and CDR2: DFQATT, SNEGSKA (reference sequence). CDR3 amino acids: CSARDSRVVSPLHF. CDR3 DNA sequence: TGCAGTGCTAGAGATTCCCGGGTTGTTTCACCCCTCCACTTT.

This clonotype was seen repeatedly, ten times or more. This rearrangement joins TRBV5-1 to TRBJ2-1; D not certain. The germline V and J ends were trimmed by 4 bases and 5 bases, with 13 bases remaining between them. Germline CDR1 reads SGHRS; CDR2 reads YFSETQ. There are 14 residues in the CDR3. This CDR3 is CASSPEGPNNEQFF. CDR3 DNA sequence: TGCGCCAGCAGCCCTGAAGGACCAAACAATGAGCAGTTCTTC.

A note on this clonotype: A much bigger clone sits one base away, suggesting this may be a read error. The chain carries TRBV3-1 and TRBJ1-6; 10 bases align to TRBD1. J gave up 9 bases and V 4 bases, and 3 bases lay outside the gene matches. CDR1 and CDR2 (germline): LGHDT, YNNKEL (reference sequence). This CDR3 comprises 14 residues. The DNA for the CDR3 is TGTGCCAGCAGCCCCCGGGACAGGGGTTCACCCCTCCACTTT. Encoded protein: CASSPRDRGSPLHF.